This T cell receptor beta chain came from a study of T-cell reconstitution after alpha-beta-depleted transplantation in children. This clonotype showed up just a few times. CDR1 and CDR2 from the germline V gene are LGHNA and YSLEER. V dropped 1 base and J dropped 2 bases, with 12 bases sitting between them. This CDR3 region has 15 residues. Unique molecular identifiers were built into the TCRbeta library. MiXCR, run by TCRdb on the PCR reads, gives a single entry per CDR3 protein. The sample has around 600,000 distinct CDR3 sequences; 15% to 20% are singletons. Specimen: PBMCs from the stem cell graft donor, collected from the stem cell graft. The genes are TRBV4-3 and TRBJ2-7; D perhaps matches TRBD1 (6 bases). This TCR derives from a human donor who donated a stem cell graft to a child with acute myeloid leukemia. CDR3 DNA: TGCGCCAGCAGCCAAGGCCAGGACAGCGCCTACGAGCAGTACTTC. The encoded protein is CASSQGQDSAYEQYF.